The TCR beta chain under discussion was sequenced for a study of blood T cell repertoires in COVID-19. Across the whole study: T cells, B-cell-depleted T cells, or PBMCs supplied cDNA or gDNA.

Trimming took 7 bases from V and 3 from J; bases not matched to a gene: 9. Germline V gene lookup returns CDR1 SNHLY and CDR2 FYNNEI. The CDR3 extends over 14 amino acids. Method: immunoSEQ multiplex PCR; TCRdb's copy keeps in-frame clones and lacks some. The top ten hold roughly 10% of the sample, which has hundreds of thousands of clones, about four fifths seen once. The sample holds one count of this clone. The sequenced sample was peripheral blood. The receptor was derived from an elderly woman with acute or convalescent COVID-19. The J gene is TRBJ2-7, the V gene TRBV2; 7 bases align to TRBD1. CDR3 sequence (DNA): TGTGCCAGCACCCGCGGACAGGAATTCTACGAGCAGTACTTC. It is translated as CASTRGQEFYEQYF.